This TCR beta chain comes out of a study of blood T cells in healthy people across ages. V lost 3 bases to trimming and J lost 3 bases; unmatched junction nucleotides: 5. The CDR3 has 14 residues. The sample, about 9.2 milliliters of peripheral blood, was drawn from each donor. Primers used in a second PCR of about 6 to 12 cycles were a sample-barcoded 5' primer and a J-beta primer mix. TCRdb processed the 5' RACE reads anew with MiXCR; each CDR3 protein has one entry. The top ten clones hold 28% of a sample with about 830,000 distinct CDR3 sequences, 60% to 80% of them seen once. V is TRBV12-3 or TRBV12-4 and J is TRBJ2-7; 7 bases agree with TRBD2. This clonotype originated in a man aged 25-40 years in good health. Sequences were obtained from blood. This CDR3 reads CASSLQAGIYEQYF. The CDR3 DNA sequence: TGTGCCAGCAGTTTGCAAGCGGGGATCTACGAGCAGTACTTC.